These T cell receptor beta chains were read from a single sample in a study of blood T cells in healthy people across ages. TCRdb passed the 5' RACE reads through MiXCR, listing each CDR3 protein once. The sample yields fewer than 2,000,000 distinct CDR3 sequences, roughly a third seen once. Sequencing was carried out using blood. These receptors were taken from a woman between 25 and 40 years old in good health. Both conserved end residues are part of each CDR3. Each record gives: CDR3 DNA, CDR3 protein, clone size, D gene, V gene, J gene. D genes are given only for firm matches. Size tells how often a clone was seen (once, few, many) or the class of an expanded clone, and some rows leave it out.

CDR3nt: TGCAGCGTTGAAGAGGTTGGCCAAGAGACCCAGTACTTC; CDR3aa: CSVEEVGQETQYF; abundance: .; d_gene: .; v_gene: TRBV29-1; j_gene: TRBJ2-5
CDR3nt: TGCAGTGCTTCGGGACTTAAAGAGACCCAGTACTTC; CDR3aa: CSASGLKETQYF; abundance: many; d_gene: .; v_gene: TRBV20-1; j_gene: TRBJ2-5
CDR3nt: TGTGCCAGCAGTCCAAGATCCAGTCTAGCGGGAGTGGAGACCCAGTACTTC; CDR3aa: CASSPRSSLAGVETQYF; abundance: .; d_gene: TRBD2; v_gene: TRBV3-1; j_gene: TRBJ2-5
CDR3nt: TGCAGTGCTAGAGATGCCGGGAGCTCCTACAATGAGCAGTTCTTC; CDR3aa: CSARDAGSSYNEQFF; abundance: .; d_gene: .; v_gene: TRBV20-1; j_gene: TRBJ2-1
CDR3nt: TGTGCCAGCAGCTCCCGGGACGGCTGGGGGAGGGAGCAGTACTTC; CDR3aa: CASSSRDGWGREQYF; abundance: .; d_gene: .; v_gene: TRBV11-2; j_gene: TRBJ2-7
CDR3nt: TGTGCCAGCAGTGAAGGAAGGTTTGGCACAGATACGCAGTATTTT; CDR3aa: CASSEGRFGTDTQYF; abundance: .; d_gene: .; v_gene: TRBV2; j_gene: TRBJ2-3
CDR3nt: TGTGCCAGCGCGCCGTCTATCCCTGAAGCTTTCTTT; CDR3aa: CASAPSIPEAFF; abundance: many; d_gene: .; v_gene: TRBV28; j_gene: TRBJ1-1
CDR3nt: TGCAGCGTCTACCCCATAGCGGGGGGCGGAGCAGATACGCAGTATTTT; CDR3aa: CSVYPIAGGGADTQYF; abundance: .; d_gene: TRBD2; v_gene: TRBV29-1; j_gene: TRBJ2-3
CDR3nt: TGCAGCGTTCACAAGACCGGCCTGAACACTGAAGCTTTCTTT; CDR3aa: CSVHKTGLNTEAFF; abundance: few; d_gene: .; v_gene: TRBV29-1; j_gene: TRBJ1-1
CDR3nt: TGTGCCACCCTTCGACTAGCGGGAGACTACGAGCAGTACTTC; CDR3aa: CATLRLAGDYEQYF; abundance: many; d_gene: TRBD2; v_gene: TRBV7-2; j_gene: TRBJ2-7
CDR3nt: TGTGCCAGCAGTTACTGTTGGGGGAGTGGCGCAGATACGCAGTATTTT; CDR3aa: CASSYCWGSGADTQYF; abundance: .; d_gene: .; v_gene: TRBV6-5; j_gene: TRBJ2-3
CDR3nt: TGTGCCCATCTCGGGACAGCCTTAGGAGATACGCAGTATTTT; CDR3aa: CAHLGTALGDTQYF; abundance: .; d_gene: TRBD1; v_gene: TRBV30; j_gene: TRBJ2-3
CDR3nt: TGCGCCAGCAGCCAATCGACAGGGGTTTACAATGAGCAGTACTTC; CDR3aa: CASSQSTGVYNEQYF; abundance: .; d_gene: TRBD1; v_gene: TRBV4-1; j_gene: TRBJ2-7
CDR3nt: TGTGCCAGCAGCTTGGGGCGGACAGAAGCCTACGAGCAGTACTTC; CDR3aa: CASSLGRTEAYEQYF; abundance: .; d_gene: .; v_gene: TRBV7-6; j_gene: TRBJ2-7
CDR3nt: TGTGCCAGCAGCGTACATGCAGGGGCAACCTACGAGCAGTACTTC; CDR3aa: CASSVHAGATYEQYF; abundance: .; d_gene: .; v_gene: TRBV9; j_gene: TRBJ2-7
CDR3nt: TGTGCCAGCAGCCAATATAGCAATCAGCCCCAGCATTTT; CDR3aa: CASSQYSNQPQHF; abundance: once; d_gene: .; v_gene: TRBV3-1; j_gene: TRBJ1-5
CDR3nt: TGCGCCAGCAGCTTGTCGGGGGCACAATACAATGAGCAGTTCTTC; CDR3aa: CASSLSGAQYNEQFF; abundance: .; d_gene: .; v_gene: TRBV5-1; j_gene: TRBJ2-1
CDR3nt: TGTGCCAGCAGCTTAGCGAGGTTCGGGGATTTCCGCACAGATACGCAGTATTTT; CDR3aa: CASSLARFGDFRTDTQYF; abundance: .; d_gene: .; v_gene: TRBV7-9; j_gene: TRBJ2-3
CDR3nt: TGTGCCAGCAGTCTTAGGACAGGGGGCCTCCAAGAGACCCAGTACTTC; CDR3aa: CASSLRTGGLQETQYF; abundance: many; d_gene: TRBD1; v_gene: TRBV12-3/TRBV12-4; j_gene: TRBJ2-5
CDR3nt: TGCAGTGCTGTGGTGGCAGGGGCAATCTACGAGCAGTACTTC; CDR3aa: CSAVVAGAIYEQYF; abundance: .; d_gene: .; v_gene: TRBV20-1; j_gene: TRBJ2-7
CDR3nt: TGCAGTGCCACAACCGACTCGTCCTACAATGAGCAGTTCTTC; CDR3aa: CSATTDSSYNEQFF; abundance: few; d_gene: .; v_gene: TRBV20-1; j_gene: TRBJ2-1
CDR3nt: TGTGCCATCATGGGACAGTTAACCGGGGAGCTGTTTTTT; CDR3aa: CAIMGQLTGELFF; abundance: few; d_gene: TRBD1; v_gene: TRBV10-3; j_gene: TRBJ2-2
CDR3nt: TGCAGCGTTGAATTAAGGGAGCTAGCGGGAGGATGGGGTGAGCAGTTCTTC; CDR3aa: CSVELRELAGGWGEQFF; abundance: few; d_gene: TRBD2; v_gene: TRBV29-1; j_gene: TRBJ2-1
CDR3nt: TGTGCCAGTAGTATATGGGGGACTGAAGCTTTCTTT; CDR3aa: CASSIWGTEAFF; abundance: .; d_gene: .; v_gene: TRBV19; j_gene: TRBJ1-1
CDR3nt: TGTGCCGGCACGGGAGGCAAATCAGATACGCAGTATTTT; CDR3aa: CAGTGGKSDTQYF; abundance: .; d_gene: TRBD2; v_gene: TRBV7-8; j_gene: TRBJ2-3
CDR3nt: TGTGCCAGCAGAGCGACAGGGGGCGGGTATGGCTACACCTTC; CDR3aa: CASRATGGGYGYTF; abundance: few; d_gene: TRBD1; v_gene: TRBV4-2; j_gene: TRBJ1-2
CDR3nt: TGTGCCAGCAGTCCCCAACAGCTTTATGGCTACACCTTC; CDR3aa: CASSPQQLYGYTF; abundance: .; d_gene: .; v_gene: TRBV12-3/TRBV12-4; j_gene: TRBJ1-2
CDR3nt: TGTGCCAGCAGCAAAGCTACATCCTCCCGTTACAATGAGCAGTTCTTC; CDR3aa: CASSKATSSRYNEQFF; abundance: few; d_gene: .; v_gene: TRBV21-1; j_gene: TRBJ2-1
CDR3nt: TGCGCCAGCAGCAAGGGACAGGGTTCGAGTGGCTACACCTTC; CDR3aa: CASSKGQGSSGYTF; abundance: .; d_gene: TRBD1; v_gene: TRBV5-1; j_gene: TRBJ1-2
CDR3nt: TGTGCCAGCAGAACTCCCGATTGGGGCAATCAGCCCCAGCATTTT; CDR3aa: CASRTPDWGNQPQHF; abundance: few; d_gene: .; v_gene: TRBV6-2/TRBV6-3; j_gene: TRBJ1-5
CDR3nt: TGCAGTGCTACCCGGGGGCGGGAAATTCGGGATGAGCAGTTCTTC; CDR3aa: CSATRGREIRDEQFF; abundance: few; d_gene: .; v_gene: TRBV20-1; j_gene: TRBJ2-1
CDR3nt: TGTGCCAGCAGATGGACGGAGGGGGGTGAAGCTTTCTTT; CDR3aa: CASRWTEGGEAFF; abundance: .; d_gene: .; v_gene: TRBV6-6; j_gene: TRBJ1-1
CDR3nt: TGCAGCGTTGGCCCGGGACAGGGCAATCAGCCCCAGCATTTT; CDR3aa: CSVGPGQGNQPQHF; abundance: few; d_gene: TRBD1; v_gene: TRBV29-1; j_gene: TRBJ1-5
CDR3nt: TGCGCCAGCAGCCAAACAGGGGGGCGGTCTGGCTACACCTTC; CDR3aa: CASSQTGGRSGYTF; abundance: few; d_gene: TRBD1; v_gene: TRBV4-1; j_gene: TRBJ1-2
CDR3nt: TGTGCCACCTCTTTCCCCGGGACAGGGTTTGAGCAGTACTTC; CDR3aa: CATSFPGTGFEQYF; abundance: few; d_gene: TRBD1; v_gene: TRBV15; j_gene: TRBJ2-7
CDR3nt: TGTGCCAGCAGACTTTCTAGCAGTAGCTCCTACAATGAGCAGTTCTTC; CDR3aa: CASRLSSSSSYNEQFF; abundance: few; d_gene: .; v_gene: TRBV6-4; j_gene: TRBJ2-1
CDR3nt: TGTGCCAGTGGACTAAGAGTCTACAATGAGCAGTTCTTC; CDR3aa: CASGLRVYNEQFF; abundance: .; d_gene: .; v_gene: TRBV30; j_gene: TRBJ2-1